Listed here is a single T cell receptor beta chain. This clonotype was observed many times. Its antigen is still unknown. The sample holds no much larger clone one base away, and base qualities are not on file. This sample stems from a study of T cell repertoires in cytomegalovirus infection (dated by TCRdb to the late 2010s). Background on the whole study: Because public TCR beta signatures pointed to carriage of CMV infection together with the matching HLA type, the HLA type of each donor mattered for the analysis. What the authors observed across the whole study: Carriers of CMV infection plus the relevant HLA type were discriminated by the cumulative frequency of public TCR beta family members in the study cohort and in an independent approximately 360-donor cohort. The ex vivo response was dominated by HLA-C-restricted CMV-specific TCR beta clonotypes, which also provided the single most frequent clonotype in two of eight donors.

CDR1 and CDR2 were assigned from the germline V gene as ENHRY and SYGVKD. V is pruned by 6 bases and J by 0 bases, leaving 9 bases of the junction without a gene match. The CDR3 starts with the cysteine, ends with the phenylalanine, and has 16 residues. Of all the DNA, just the CDR3 is kept, 48 bases in frame from base 1. These reads were obtained on an Illumina HiSeq 1500. TCRdb passed the public sequencing reads through fastp at Q25 and MiXCR, retaining productive beta sequences. Rows merge per CDR3 protein into single entries with the most common DNA and genes. This sample has fewer than 550,000 distinct CDR3 sequences in its table, and approximately 15% of those were observed once. 20% to 30% of the sample is held by the ten biggest clonotypes.

The TCR was taken from a human donor in good health (CMV status not recorded). Some clones in this sample may be carry-over from other donors' samples. Sequencing was carried out using CD8+ T cells from PBMCs. The chain links TRBV10-3 with TRBJ2-5; the junction holds 8 bases that match TRBD1. The DNA sequence is TGTGCCATCAGGGTTGGACAGGGAACGTACCAAGAGACCCAGTACTTC. Protein translation: CAIRVGQGTYQETQYF.